Listed below are T cell receptor beta chains from one sample, sequenced in a study of blood T cell repertoires in COVID-19. Sequencing was performed with immunoSEQ multiplex PCR; in TCRdb, only in-frame clones are kept and a portion is missing. The data contain 140,000 to 150,000 clones, about four fifths of them seen just once; the ten biggest clones take up around 3.8%. Sequenced material: peripheral blood. The receptors were gathered from a man aged 65 to 79 who had recovered from COVID-19. The CDR3 runs from the conserved cysteine through the conserved F or W. Each record gives: J gene, V gene, clone size, D gene, CDR3 DNA, CDR3 protein. D genes are given only for firm matches. Clone size is given for some rows only: seen once, a few or many times, or a class if the clone is expanded.

J gene: TRBJ1-2
V gene: TRBV7-9
clone size: -
D gene: -
CDR3 DNA: TGTGCCAGCAGCCACCCGGGATTGGGCGACTATGGCTACACCTTC
CDR3 protein: CASSHPGLGDYGYTF

J gene: TRBJ1-1
V gene: TRBV2
clone size: -
D gene: -
CDR3 DNA: TGTGCCAGCAGTGGTATGCGGAGAGCTTTCTTT
CDR3 protein: CASSGMRRAFF

J gene: TRBJ1-6
V gene: TRBV3-1/TRBV3-2
clone size: few
D gene: TRBD1
CDR3 DNA: TGTGCCAGCAGCCTCCGGGACAGGGGTAATTCACCCCTCCACTTT
CDR3 protein: CASSLRDRGNSPLHF

J gene: TRBJ2-7
V gene: TRBV5-3
clone size: -
D gene: -
CDR3 DNA: TGTGCCAACACCAGTCAGGGGCGAACCTCCTACGAGCAGTACTTC
CDR3 protein: CANTSQGRTSYEQYF

J gene: TRBJ1-1
V gene: TRBV4-1
clone size: -
D gene: -
CDR3 DNA: TGCGCCAGCAGCCAAGATGGGGCGGCGGAAGCTTTCTTT
CDR3 protein: CASSQDGAAEAFF

J gene: TRBJ2-6
V gene: TRBV6-6
clone size: -
D gene: -
CDR3 DNA: TGTGCCAGCAGTCCCTCCCTACTTAGCCCTGGGGCCAACGTCCTGACTTTC
CDR3 protein: CASSPSLLSPGANVLTF

J gene: TRBJ2-1
V gene: TRBV5-4
clone size: -
D gene: TRBD2
CDR3 DNA: TGTGCCAGCAGCTTGGGGGGACTAGCGGGGGCCTACAATGAGCAGTTCTTC
CDR3 protein: CASSLGGLAGAYNEQFF

J gene: TRBJ1-2
V gene: TRBV2
clone size: -
D gene: -
CDR3 DNA: TGTGCCAGCTTCAATCCCAGGATAACTAACTATGGCTACACCTTC
CDR3 protein: CASFNPRITNYGYTF

J gene: TRBJ1-2
V gene: TRBV7-2
clone size: -
D gene: -
CDR3 DNA: TGTGCCAGCAGCTTAGGTGGAGCAATGTATGGCGGCTACACCTTC
CDR3 protein: CASSLGGAMYGGYTF

J gene: TRBJ2-4
V gene: TRBV7-4
clone size: -
D gene: TRBD2
CDR3 DNA: TGTGCCAGCAGCTTACCGACTAGCGGGAGGGCGGAAAACATTCAGTACTTC
CDR3 protein: CASSLPTSGRAENIQYF

J gene: TRBJ2-1
V gene: TRBV9
clone size: -
D gene: -
CDR3 DNA: TGTGCCAGCAGCGTTACTCAGGGCTACCGCAATGAGCAGTTCTTC
CDR3 protein: CASSVTQGYRNEQFF

J gene: TRBJ2-5
V gene: TRBV5-1
clone size: -
D gene: TRBD1
CDR3 DNA: TGCGCCAGCAGCGGGGACAGGAGGAAGACCCAGTACTTC
CDR3 protein: CASSGDRRKTQYF

J gene: TRBJ2-7
V gene: TRBV7-9
clone size: -
D gene: -
CDR3 DNA: TGTGCCAGCAGCGCGCGACAGGCCAGCTACGAGCAGTACTTC
CDR3 protein: CASSARQASYEQYF

J gene: TRBJ2-7
V gene: TRBV19
clone size: once
D gene: -
CDR3 DNA: TGTGCCAGTAGTATGGTCCAGGGGCCCTACGAGCAGTACTTC
CDR3 protein: CASSMVQGPYEQYF

J gene: TRBJ2-2
V gene: TRBV6-2/TRBV6-3
clone size: -
D gene: -
CDR3 DNA: TGTGCCAGCAGTTTTACCCACATCCGACAGCTCAACACCGGGGAGCTGTTTTTT
CDR3 protein: CASSFTHIRQLNTGELFF

J gene: TRBJ2-4
V gene: TRBV18
clone size: -
D gene: TRBD1
CDR3 DNA: TGTGCCAGCTCACCAGACAGGGAAGGGAACATTCAGTACTTC
CDR3 protein: CASSPDREGNIQYF

J gene: TRBJ2-3
V gene: TRBV30
clone size: -
D gene: TRBD2
CDR3 DNA: TGTGCCTGGAGTCCCCGCCATAGACTTAGCGGGACCCCAGATACGCAGTATTTT
CDR3 protein: CAWSPRHRLSGTPDTQYF

J gene: TRBJ2-2
V gene: TRBV14
clone size: -
D gene: -
CDR3 DNA: TGTGCCAGCAGCCGTTACGGTTCGAACACCGGGGAGCTGTTTTTT
CDR3 protein: CASSRYGSNTGELFF

J gene: TRBJ2-3
V gene: TRBV11-3
clone size: -
D gene: -
CDR3 DNA: TGTGCCAGCAGCTTGGGCAGGGTCACAGATACGCAGTATTTT
CDR3 protein: CASSLGRVTDTQYF

J gene: TRBJ1-3
V gene: TRBV4-1
clone size: few
D gene: -
CDR3 DNA: TGCGCCAGCAGCCAAATACCGGGGGGCGGAAACACCATATATTTT
CDR3 protein: CASSQIPGGGNTIYF

J gene: TRBJ2-3
V gene: TRBV18
clone size: -
D gene: -
CDR3 DNA: TGTGCCAGCTCATTCCTAGCAGATACGCAGTATTTT
CDR3 protein: CASSFLADTQYF

J gene: TRBJ1-5
V gene: TRBV21-1
clone size: -
D gene: -
CDR3 DNA: TGTGCCAGCAGCAAAGGTCGGCAGGGGGATCAGCCCCAGCATTTT
CDR3 protein: CASSKGRQGDQPQHF

J gene: TRBJ1-2
V gene: TRBV19
clone size: large
D gene: -
CDR3 DNA: TGTGCCAGCCGTGAGAGGGCGCGGTACTATGGCTACACCTTC
CDR3 protein: CASRERARYYGYTF

J gene: TRBJ2-7
V gene: TRBV29-1
clone size: -
D gene: TRBD1
CDR3 DNA: TGCAGCGCCGAGGGGACAGGGGACTACGAGCAGTACTTC
CDR3 protein: CSAEGTGDYEQYF

J gene: TRBJ2-3
V gene: TRBV15
clone size: once
D gene: TRBD2
CDR3 DNA: TGTGCCACCAGCAGAGATACGGCTAGCGGGAGGGTGGTTGCAGATACGCAGTATTTT
CDR3 protein: CATSRDTASGRVVADTQYF

J gene: TRBJ1-1
V gene: TRBV19
clone size: -
D gene: TRBD1
CDR3 DNA: TGTGCCAGTCGTAGCCGGGACAGGCGACTCAGCACTGAAGCTTTCTTT
CDR3 protein: CASRSRDRRLSTEAFF

J gene: TRBJ2-2
V gene: TRBV2
clone size: -
D gene: TRBD2
CDR3 DNA: TGTGCCAGCAAGGAGCGGGAGGGCCATTATACCGGGGAGCTGTTTTTT
CDR3 protein: CASKEREGHYTGELFF

J gene: TRBJ2-7
V gene: TRBV3-1/TRBV3-2
clone size: -
D gene: TRBD2
CDR3 DNA: TGTGCCAGCAGCCCCCCTGGGACTAGCAGGTCCTACGAGCAGTACTTC
CDR3 protein: CASSPPGTSRSYEQYF

J gene: TRBJ2-2
V gene: TRBV6-2/TRBV6-3
clone size: -
D gene: TRBD1
CDR3 DNA: TGTGCCAGCAGTTTTCGGCAGGGGGCGATTGACACCGGGGAGCTGTTTTTT
CDR3 protein: CASSFRQGAIDTGELFF

J gene: TRBJ2-2
V gene: TRBV12-5
clone size: -
D gene: -
CDR3 DNA: TGTGCTAGTGGTAGAGGGCAACCAGCCAGCACCGGGGAGCTGTTTTTT
CDR3 protein: CASGRGQPASTGELFF

J gene: TRBJ2-3
V gene: TRBV14
clone size: -
D gene: -
CDR3 DNA: TGTGCCAGCAGCCAAGAGGGCGACCCCAGTTTT
CDR3 protein: CASSQEGDPSF

J gene: TRBJ2-1
V gene: TRBV2
clone size: -
D gene: TRBD2
CDR3 DNA: TGTGCCAGCAGTGGACTAGCGGGAGACAATGAGCAGTTCTTC
CDR3 protein: CASSGLAGDNEQFF

J gene: TRBJ2-1
V gene: TRBV5-6
clone size: -
D gene: TRBD2
CDR3 DNA: TGTGCCAGCCCCGTCCCTAGCGGGAGGGCGGGGTACAATGAGCAGTTCTTC
CDR3 protein: CASPVPSGRAGYNEQFF

J gene: TRBJ2-2
V gene: TRBV7-9
clone size: -
D gene: TRBD1
CDR3 DNA: TGTGCCAGCAGCTCCTGGACAGGGTTGACCGGGGAGCTGTTTTTT
CDR3 protein: CASSSWTGLTGELFF

J gene: TRBJ1-2
V gene: TRBV2
clone size: -
D gene: TRBD1
CDR3 DNA: TGTGCCAGCAGCGGCCTTGCAGGGGGTACTGGCTACACCTTC
CDR3 protein: CASSGLAGGTGYTF

J gene: TRBJ1-5
V gene: TRBV6-5
clone size: -
D gene: -
CDR3 DNA: TGTGCCAGCAGTTGCCCCCGCCAGGGCGGTCAGCCCCAGCATTTT
CDR3 protein: CASSCPRQGGQPQHF

J gene: TRBJ1-1
V gene: TRBV29-1
clone size: -
D gene: TRBD1
CDR3 DNA: TGCAGCGTTGACGAAAGGACAGGGGCGGCTTTCTTT
CDR3 protein: CSVDERTGAAFF

J gene: TRBJ2-7
V gene: TRBV5-4
clone size: -
D gene: TRBD2
CDR3 DNA: TGTGCCAGCAGCTTGGAGGGAGGGCGTTCGGTCGAGCAGTACTTC
CDR3 protein: CASSLEGGRSVEQYF

J gene: TRBJ2-2
V gene: TRBV20-1
clone size: -
D gene: -
CDR3 DNA: TGCAGTGCTAGCTTCTTCGGGGAGCTGTTTTTT
CDR3 protein: CSASFFGELFF

J gene: TRBJ1-1
V gene: TRBV18
clone size: -
D gene: -
CDR3 DNA: TGTGCCAGCTCACCGGTAGCTTTCCCCAACGGCACTGAAGCTTTCTTT
CDR3 protein: CASSPVAFPNGTEAFF

J gene: TRBJ2-1
V gene: TRBV5-4
clone size: -
D gene: TRBD2
CDR3 DNA: TGTGCCAGCAGCTTGGGATTAAGGCTAGCGGGTGGGGAGCAGTTCTTC
CDR3 protein: CASSLGLRLAGGEQFF

J gene: TRBJ2-6
V gene: TRBV5-1
clone size: -
D gene: TRBD1
CDR3 DNA: TGCGCCAGCTGCTCCGGGACAGGGAAAATGAGCTCTGGGGCCAACGTCCTGACTTTC
CDR3 protein: CASCSGTGKMSSGANVLTF

J gene: TRBJ2-1
V gene: TRBV5-1
clone size: once
D gene: TRBD2
CDR3 DNA: TGCGCCAGCAGCCTGCGGCTAGCGGGTGGCTACAATGAGCAGTTCTTC
CDR3 protein: CASSLRLAGGYNEQFF

J gene: TRBJ2-2
V gene: TRBV5-1
clone size: -
D gene: TRBD2
CDR3 DNA: TGCGCCAGCAGCTCGGGACTAGCGATCTCCGGGGAGCTGTTTTTT
CDR3 protein: CASSSGLAISGELFF

J gene: TRBJ2-3
V gene: TRBV5-4
clone size: -
D gene: -
CDR3 DNA: TGTGCCAGCAGCTTGGTCGTAACAGATACGCAGTATTTT
CDR3 protein: CASSLVVTDTQYF

J gene: TRBJ2-2
V gene: TRBV4-1
clone size: few
D gene: TRBD1
CDR3 DNA: TGCGCCAGCAGCCAATTCGGGACAGGGAATTCCGGGGAGCTGTTTTTT
CDR3 protein: CASSQFGTGNSGELFF

J gene: TRBJ2-1
V gene: TRBV7-4
clone size: -
D gene: -
CDR3 DNA: TGTGCCAGCAGCTTATTTCGTCCCTACAATGAGCAGTTCTTC
CDR3 protein: CASSLFRPYNEQFF

J gene: TRBJ2-7
V gene: TRBV18
clone size: -
D gene: -
CDR3 DNA: TGTGCCAGCTCACCTTCCGGGGTCCTCTACGAGCAGTACTTC
CDR3 protein: CASSPSGVLYEQYF

J gene: TRBJ2-7
V gene: TRBV4-1
clone size: -
D gene: TRBD2
CDR3 DNA: TGCGCCAGCAGCCTTCGGACTAGCGCATCCTACGAGCAGTACTTC
CDR3 protein: CASSLRTSASYEQYF

J gene: TRBJ2-5
V gene: TRBV18
clone size: -
D gene: -
CDR3 DNA: TGTGCCAGCTCACCCGACTTAAGGAACCAAGAGACCCAGTACTTC
CDR3 protein: CASSPDLRNQETQYF

J gene: TRBJ2-7
V gene: TRBV5-6
clone size: -
D gene: TRBD2
CDR3 DNA: TGTGCCAGCAGCTTGTGGGAGGGCCTAGCGATCTACGAGCAGTACTTC
CDR3 protein: CASSLWEGLAIYEQYF

J gene: TRBJ2-7
V gene: TRBV7-9
clone size: -
D gene: -
CDR3 DNA: TGTGCCAGCAGCCATATCAGTGAACACTCCTACGAGCAGTACTTC
CDR3 protein: CASSHISEHSYEQYF

J gene: TRBJ2-2
V gene: TRBV5-1
clone size: -
D gene: -
CDR3 DNA: TGCGCCAGCGAGGGTCGGGCCGGGGAGCTGTTTTTT
CDR3 protein: CASEGRAGELFF

J gene: TRBJ2-3
V gene: TRBV7-6
clone size: -
D gene: TRBD2
CDR3 DNA: TGTGCCAGCAGCCGTCTGGGGGGACTAGCGGGAGGGGGCACGGATACGCAGTATTTT
CDR3 protein: CASSRLGGLAGGGTDTQYF

J gene: TRBJ2-2
V gene: TRBV11-3
clone size: -
D gene: TRBD1
CDR3 DNA: TGTGCCAGCAGCCCCGGACAGGGCCAAACTTTCGGGGAGCTGTTTTTT
CDR3 protein: CASSPGQGQTFGELFF

J gene: TRBJ1-1
V gene: TRBV6-2/TRBV6-3
clone size: -
D gene: TRBD1
CDR3 DNA: TGTGCCAGCAGCTCAGGGGGCAGGGTGAACACTGAAGCTTTCTTT
CDR3 protein: CASSSGGRVNTEAFF

J gene: TRBJ1-5
V gene: TRBV4-1
clone size: -
D gene: -
CDR3 DNA: TGCGCCAGCAGCCAAGCCAGGGGCCCCCGCCAGCCCCAGCATTTT
CDR3 protein: CASSQARGPRQPQHF

J gene: TRBJ1-2
V gene: TRBV24-1
clone size: -
D gene: -
CDR3 DNA: TGTGCCACCAGTGGTCGTAGAGCTCACTACTATGGCTACACCTTC
CDR3 protein: CATSGRRAHYYGYTF

J gene: TRBJ2-2
V gene: TRBV6-5
clone size: -
D gene: -
CDR3 DNA: TGTGCCAGCAAACAAGGGACAATGAACACCGGGGAGCTGTTTTTT
CDR3 protein: CASKQGTMNTGELFF